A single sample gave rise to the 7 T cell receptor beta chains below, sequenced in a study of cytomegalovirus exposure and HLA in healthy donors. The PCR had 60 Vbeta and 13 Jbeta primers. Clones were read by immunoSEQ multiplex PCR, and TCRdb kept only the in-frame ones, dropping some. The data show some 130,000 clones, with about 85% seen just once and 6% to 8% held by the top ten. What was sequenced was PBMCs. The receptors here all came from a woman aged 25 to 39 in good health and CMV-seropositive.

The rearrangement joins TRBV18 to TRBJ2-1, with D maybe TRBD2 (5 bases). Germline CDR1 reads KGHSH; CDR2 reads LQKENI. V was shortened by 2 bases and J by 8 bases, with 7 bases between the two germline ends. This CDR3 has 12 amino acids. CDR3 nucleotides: TGTGCCAGCTCACCAACTAGGGATGAGCAGTTCTTC. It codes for CASSPTRDEQFF.

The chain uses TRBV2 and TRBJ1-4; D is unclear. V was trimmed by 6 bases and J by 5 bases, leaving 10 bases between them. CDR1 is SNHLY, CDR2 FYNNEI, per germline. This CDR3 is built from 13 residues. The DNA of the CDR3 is TGTGCCAGCAGCTCAGGCGTCAATGAAAAACTGTTTTTT. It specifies CASSSGVNEKLFF. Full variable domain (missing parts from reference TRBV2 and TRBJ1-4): EPEVTQTPSHQVTQMGQEVILRCVPISNHLYFYWYRQILGQKVEFLVSFYNNEISEKSEIFDDQFSVERPDGSNFTLKIRSTKLEDSAMYFCASSSGVNEKLFFGSGTQLSVL.

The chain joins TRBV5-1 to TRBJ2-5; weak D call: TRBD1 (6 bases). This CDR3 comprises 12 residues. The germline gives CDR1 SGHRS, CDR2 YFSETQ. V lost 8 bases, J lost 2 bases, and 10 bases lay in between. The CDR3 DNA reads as TGCGCCAGTCGGGACACACAAGAGACCCAGTACTTC. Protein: CASRDTQETQYF.

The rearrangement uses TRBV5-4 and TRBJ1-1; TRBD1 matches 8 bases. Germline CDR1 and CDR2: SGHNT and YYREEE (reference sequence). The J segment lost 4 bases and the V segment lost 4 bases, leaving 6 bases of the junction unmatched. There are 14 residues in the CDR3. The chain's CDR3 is CASSQTGEGTEAFF. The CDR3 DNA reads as TGTGCCAGCAGCCAGACAGGGGAAGGCACTGAAGCTTTCTTT.

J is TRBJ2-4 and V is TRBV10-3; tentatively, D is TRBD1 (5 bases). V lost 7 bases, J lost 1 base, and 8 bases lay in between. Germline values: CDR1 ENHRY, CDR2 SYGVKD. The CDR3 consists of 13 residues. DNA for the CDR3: TGTGCCATCATACCAGGGGCCAAAAACATTCAGTACTTC. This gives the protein CAIIPGAKNIQYF.

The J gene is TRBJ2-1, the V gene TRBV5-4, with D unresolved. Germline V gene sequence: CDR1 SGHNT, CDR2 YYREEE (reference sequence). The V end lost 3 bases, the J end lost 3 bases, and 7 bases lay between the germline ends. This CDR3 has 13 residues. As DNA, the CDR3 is TGTGCCAGCAGCTGGGCCCACTACAATGAGCAGTTCTTC. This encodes CASSWAHYNEQFF. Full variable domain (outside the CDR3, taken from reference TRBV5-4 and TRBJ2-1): ETGVTQSPTHLIKTRGQQVTLRCSSQSGHNTVSWYQQALGQGPQFIFQYYREEENGRGNFPPRFSGLQFPNYSSELNVNALELDDSALYLCASSWAHYNEQFFGPGTRLTVL.

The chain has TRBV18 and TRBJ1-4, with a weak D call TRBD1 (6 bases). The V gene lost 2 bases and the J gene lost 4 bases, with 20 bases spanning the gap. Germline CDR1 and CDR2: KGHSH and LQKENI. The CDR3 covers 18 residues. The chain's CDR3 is CASSPSGQPSSINEKLFF. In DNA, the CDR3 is TGTGCCAGCTCACCATCCGGACAGCCTTCCTCTATTAATGAAAAACTGTTTTTT.